Listed below are T cell receptor beta chains from one sample, sequenced in a study of cytomegalovirus exposure and HLA in healthy donors. Clones were sequenced by immunoSEQ multiplex PCR, and TCRdb holds only the in-frame ones, with some missing. Here the sample spans hundreds of thousands of clones, 75% to 90% being singletons. The specimen was PBMCs. Receptors were obtained from a woman younger than 35 in good health and CMV-seronegative. CDR3s include the opening cysteine and the closing phenylalanine or tryptophan. The D gene is left open where the match is weak. A clone size is listed for some rows: how often the clone was seen (once, few, many), or a class if it is expanded.

V gene	D gene	J gene	clone size	CDR3 protein	CDR3 DNA
TRBV11-2	TRBD1	TRBJ2-7	.	CASSTTGTYEQYF	TGTGCCAGCAGCACGACAGGGACCTACGAGCAGTACTTC
TRBV5-1	TRBD2	TRBJ2-5	.	CASSPGTSVSETQYF	TGCGCCAGCAGCCCAGGGACTAGCGTGTCGGAGACCCAGTACTTC
TRBV23-1	TRBD1	TRBJ2-1	.	CASSQEGQGADEQFF	TGCGCCAGCAGTCAAGAAGGCCAGGGGGCTGATGAGCAGTTCTTC
TRBV6-1	TRBD2	TRBJ2-3	few	CASSEASGSPDTQYF	TGTGCCAGCAGTGAAGCTAGCGGGAGCCCAGATACGCAGTATTTT
TRBV29-1	TRBD1	TRBJ2-7	.	CSVEEVGQGPYEQYF	TGCAGCGTTGAAGAAGTTGGACAGGGGCCCTACGAGCAGTACTTC
TRBV28	.	TRBJ1-2	.	CASSSGGGVYGYTF	TGTGCCAGCAGCTCTGGGGGAGGGGTGTATGGCTACACCTTC
TRBV19	.	TRBJ2-1	.	CASSISPTVYNEQFF	TGTGCCAGTAGTATCTCTCCGACAGTCTACAATGAGCAGTTCTTC
TRBV19	TRBD1	TRBJ1-6	.	CASSPTRQGLSNSPLHF	TGTGCCAGTAGTCCAACCCGACAGGGGTTGAGTAATTCACCCCTCCACTTT
TRBV28	.	TRBJ2-7	.	CASSSLGGSYEQYF	TGTGCCAGCAGCTCTCTTGGCGGTTCCTACGAGCAGTACTTC
TRBV6-5	.	TRBJ2-7	.	CASRSTQGGYEQYF	TGTGCCAGCAGGAGTACGCAGGGGGGTTACGAGCAGTACTTC
TRBV7-9	.	TRBJ2-7	.	CASSPPPQPHEQYF	TGTGCCAGCAGCCCCCCGCCACAGCCCCACGAGCAGTACTTC
TRBV6-5	.	TRBJ2-7	few	CAAWTFSYEQYF	TGTGCCGCATGGACATTCTCCTACGAGCAGTACTTC
TRBV5-6	.	TRBJ2-7	.	CARRGSGFYEQYF	TGTGCCCGCCGCGGCAGCGGTTTTTACGAGCAGTACTTC
TRBV28	.	TRBJ1-2	.	CASSLLTSGYTF	TGTGCCAGCAGTCTGTTAACGAGTGGCTACACCTTC
TRBV7-8	.	TRBJ1-1	once	CASSSPTGAYSNTEAFF	TGTGCCAGCAGCTCCCCGACTGGGGCGTATTCGAACACTGAAGCTTTCTTT
TRBV7-9	.	TRBJ1-3	.	CASSLARGSGNTIYF	TGTGCCAGCAGCTTAGCCAGGGGCTCTGGAAACACCATATATTTT
TRBV6-5	.	TRBJ1-2	.	CASGQRSYYGYTF	TGTGCCAGTGGACAGAGGAGCTACTATGGCTACACCTTC
TRBV30	.	TRBJ2-3	once	CASSRVGGADTQYF	TGTGCCTCGAGTCGTGTGGGGGGTGCAGATACGCAGTATTTT
TRBV19	TRBD2	TRBJ2-7	.	CAGTSGTSGSPGEQYF	TGTGCCGGTACGTCCGGGACTAGCGGGAGTCCAGGCGAGCAGTACTTC
TRBV19	.	TRBJ1-2	.	CASSPTSGYYGYTF	TGTGCCAGTAGTCCGACCTCAGGGTATTATGGCTACACCTTC
TRBV7-2	TRBD2	TRBJ2-1	.	CASSPSSGFSYNEQFF	TGTGCCAGCAGCCCATCTAGCGGGTTCTCCTACAATGAGCAGTTCTTC
TRBV5-1	TRBD2	TRBJ2-2	.	CASSYSGGRGTGELFF	TGCGCCAGCAGCTATAGCGGGGGAAGGGGCACCGGGGAGCTGTTTTTT
TRBV4-1	TRBD2	TRBJ2-1	.	CASRHIAGGPGNEQFF	TGCGCCAGCAGACACATAGCGGGAGGGCCGGGCAATGAGCAGTTCTTC
TRBV5-1	TRBD1	TRBJ1-2	.	CASTFDRDGYTF	TGCGCCAGCACCTTCGACAGGGATGGCTACACCTTC
TRBV4-2	.	TRBJ2-7	.	CASSQDISYEQYF	TGTGCCAGCAGCCAGGACATATCCTACGAGCAGTACTTC
TRBV27	.	TRBJ2-7	.	CASSLRWGQRISYEQYF	TGTGCCAGCAGTTTAAGGTGGGGGCAGCGGATTTCCTACGAGCAGTACTTC
TRBV6-5	.	TRBJ1-5	.	CASSLTSVQPQHF	TGTGCCAGCAGTTTGACGAGCGTCCAGCCCCAGCATTTT
TRBV27	.	TRBJ2-7	.	CASSPADQIYEQYF	TGTGCCAGCAGTCCCGCCGATCAGATCTACGAGCAGTACTTC
TRBV7-9	.	TRBJ1-5	.	CASSRGHTQPQHF	TGTGCCAGCAGCAGGGGACATACTCAGCCCCAGCATTTT
TRBV28	TRBD1	TRBJ2-7	once	CASSFGTDRGYREQYF	TGTGCCAGCAGTTTCGGTACTGACAGGGGGTATCGCGAGCAGTACTTC
TRBV11-3	.	TRBJ2-7	once	CASSTGGASYEQYF	TGTGCCAGCAGTACTGGGGGGGCGTCCTACGAGCAGTACTTC
TRBV7-9	TRBD1	TRBJ2-7	.	CASSLGDRGYF	TGTGCCAGCAGCTTAGGCGACAGGGGGTACTTC
TRBV11-2	.	TRBJ1-2	.	CASSSGLGYGYTF	TGTGCCAGCAGCTCAGGACTGGGCTATGGCTACACCTTC
TRBV27	.	TRBJ1-3	.	CASSLTGMGSGNTIYF	TGTGCCAGCAGTTTGACAGGAATGGGGTCTGGAAACACCATATATTTT
TRBV2	TRBD1	TRBJ2-7	.	CASSELQQGARWEQYF	TGTGCCAGCAGTGAACTTCAGCAGGGGGCGCGTTGGGAGCAGTACTTC
TRBV30	.	TRBJ2-1	.	CACRASAGYNEQFF	TGTGCCTGCAGGGCGAGCGCGGGGTACAATGAGCAGTTCTTC
TRBV9	TRBD1	TRBJ2-4	.	CASSVVPRDRWASLAKNIQYF	TGTGCCAGCAGCGTAGTCCCTCGGGACAGGTGGGCGTCTCTAGCCAAAAACATTCAGTACTTC
TRBV2	TRBD1	TRBJ2-7	.	CASCRDRSSYEQYF	TGTGCCAGCTGCCGGGACAGGAGCTCCTACGAGCAGTACTTC
TRBV27	TRBD2	TRBJ2-3	.	CASSLITSGSQYF	TGTGCCAGCAGTTTAATCACTAGCGGCTCGCAGTATTTT
TRBV2	.	TRBJ2-3	.	CASSLFTGTDTQYF	TGTGCCAGCAGCCTCTTTACAGGGACAGATACGCAGTATTTT